This TCR beta chain came from a study of T cell responses to AZD1222 COVID-19 vaccine. General observations from the study: Rises in breadth and depth of Spike-specific TCRs came after two AZD1222 doses. Reportedly, nearly half of unique spike TCRs recognized epitopes outside B.1.351/B.1.1.7 mutations. Donors were mostly white British, more females; clonal diversity possibly underestimated.

V dropped 5 bases and J dropped 0 bases, with 10 bases sitting between them. This CDR3 contains 14 residues. Looked up from germline, CDR1 is MNHEY and CDR2 is SVGEGT. For this clone: Its target is unknown.

The method was immunoSEQ multiplex PCR; TCRdb's version includes in-frame clones alone and lacks a portion of them. Of approximately 140,000 clones detected, approximately 89% appear once; the ten largest clones hold roughly 3.1%. The material was peripheral blood, obtained on day 0 of AZD1222 vaccination. The V and J genes are TRBV6-2 or TRBV6-3 and TRBJ1-1; possibly TRBD1 for D (5 bases). The receptor was isolated from an adult in good health. The CDR3 coding sequence is TGTGCCAGCAGTCGACAGTTCATGAACACTGAAGCTTTCTTT. This translates into CASSRQFMNTEAFF.